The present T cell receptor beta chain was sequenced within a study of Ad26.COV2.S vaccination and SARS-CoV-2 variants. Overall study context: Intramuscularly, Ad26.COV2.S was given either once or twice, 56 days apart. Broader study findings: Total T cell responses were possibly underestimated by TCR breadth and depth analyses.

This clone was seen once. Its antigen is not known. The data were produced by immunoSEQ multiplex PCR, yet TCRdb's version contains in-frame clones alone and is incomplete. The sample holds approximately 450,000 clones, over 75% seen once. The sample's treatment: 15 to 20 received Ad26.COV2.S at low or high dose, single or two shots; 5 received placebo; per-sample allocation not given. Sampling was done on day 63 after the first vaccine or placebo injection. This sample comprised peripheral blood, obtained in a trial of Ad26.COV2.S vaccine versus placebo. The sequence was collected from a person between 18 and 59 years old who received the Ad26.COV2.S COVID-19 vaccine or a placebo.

The CDR3 nucleotides read TGTGCCATCGGAACAGGGTCCAACGAGCAGTACTTC. It is translated as CAIGTGSNEQYF. The chain joins TRBV10-3 to TRBJ2-7, with D possibly being TRBD1 (6 bases). Between the trimmed V and J ends, which lost 8 bases and 5 bases, there was a span of 13 bases. Germline CDR1 and CDR2: ENHRY and SYGVKD. The CDR3 loop spans 12 amino acids.